The clone carrying this T cell receptor beta chain appeared a single time. What it recognizes is unknown. Time point described: peripheral blood 6 weeks after treatment start. Pretreatment sampling and on-treatment sampling together yielded between 1 and 8 samples for each patient. The data were taken from a study of PD-L1 blockade in urothelial cancer. For the study at large: Blood was analyzed 3 weeks (second dose) and 6 weeks after treatment start. Blood samples contained a median about 150,000 T cells. Whole-study findings and limits: Expansion of tumor-associated blood clones at 3 weeks was greater in durable-benefit patients.

Per germline, CDR1 SGHNT and CDR2 YENEEA. V lost 4 bases and J lost 0, with 20 bases in between. The CDR3 has 18 amino acids. The protocol was immunoSEQ multiplex PCR, while the TCRdb copy is restricted to in-frame clones and leaves out a portion. Of roughly 50,000 clones in the sample, approximately 80% are singletons; the top ten hold 8.8%. The sample was PBMCs, taken around atezolizumab (anti-PD-L1) treatment. The source of this sequence is a man between 65 and 85 years old with urothelial cancer. This chain links TRBV11-3 with TRBJ2-3, with TRBD2 as a possible D gene (5 bases). The CDR3 nucleotides read TGTGCCAGCAGCTCCCCGGGGATTAGACTCACTAGCACAGATACGCAGTATTTT. It codes for CASSSPGIRLTSTDTQYF.